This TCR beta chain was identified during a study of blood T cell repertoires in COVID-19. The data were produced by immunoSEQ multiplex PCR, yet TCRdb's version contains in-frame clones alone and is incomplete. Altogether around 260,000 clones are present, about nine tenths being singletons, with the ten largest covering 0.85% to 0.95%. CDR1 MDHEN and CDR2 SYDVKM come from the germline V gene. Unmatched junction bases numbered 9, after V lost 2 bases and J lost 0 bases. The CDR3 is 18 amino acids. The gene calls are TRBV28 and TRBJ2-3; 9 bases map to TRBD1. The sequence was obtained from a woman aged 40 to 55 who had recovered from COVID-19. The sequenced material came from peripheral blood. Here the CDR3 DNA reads TGTGCCAGCAGTTTACGACACCAGACAGGGGGAAGCACAGATACGCAGTATTTT. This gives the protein CASSLRHQTGGSTDTQYF.